Presented here are 3 T cell receptor beta chains from one specimen sequenced in a study of shared clonotypes between healthy human individuals. Sequenced by immunoSEQ multiplex PCR; TCRdb stores in-frame clones only, minus some. The sample lists over a million clones, approximately 80% occurring once. The sample comprised memory CD4+ T cells from PBMCs. Subset in this sample: CD45RA-negative fraction. These receptors were collected from a man between 18 and 35 years old in good health. Some clones in this sample may be carry-over from other donors' samples.

This chain joins TRBV7-8 and TRBJ2-7; 13 bases map to TRBD2. CDR3 size: 17 residues. V shed 4 bases and J 2 bases; nucleotides not matched to a gene: 8. Germline lookup yields CDR1 SGHVS and CDR2 FQNEAQ. CDR3 bases: TGTGCCAGCAGCTCCAGATCCGGGACTAGCGGGACCTACGAGCAGTACTTC. Translated, it gives CASSSRSGTSGTYEQYF.

The rearrangement uses TRBV7-9 and TRBJ1-2; the D gene is possibly TRBD1 (5 bases). The germline V gene encodes CDR1 SEHNR and CDR2 FQNEAQ (reference sequence). The CDR3 sequence is 14 residues long. The V gene lost 6 bases and the J gene lost 2 bases, with 13 bases spanning the gap. As DNA, the CDR3 is TGTGCCAGCAGTGTCAAGGGGCAAAACTATGGCTACACCTTC. Encoded protein: CASSVKGQNYGYTF.

Of note for this clone: Distinct nucleotide sequences in the sample also encode this CDR3. V is TRBV29-1 and J is TRBJ1-4; D not certain. Germline V gene lookup returns CDR1 SQVTM and CDR2 ANQGSEA. Trimming took off 3 bases at V and 3 bases at J, with 8 bases between the two ends. The CDR3 has 13 amino acids. CDR3 sequence reads: CSVERQANEKLFF. The DNA of the CDR3 is TGCAGCGTTGAGAGGCAGGCTAATGAAAAACTGTTTTTT.